Each of the 12 T cell receptor beta chains below was sequenced from the same sample in a study of cytomegalovirus exposure and HLA in healthy donors (dated by TCRdb to the late 2010s). Libraries were constructed by the immunoSEQ multiplex PCR assay. A mixture of 60 forward primers for TCR Vbeta segments and 13 reverse primers for TCR Jbeta segments was used in the multiplex PCR. TCRdb took this table from immuneACCESS and kept in-frame rearrangements with V and J called. Such tables lack part of the clones; where checked against another copy, unresolved V genes explain under half of the gap, and the rest is unexplained. Present in this sample are about 120,000 clones, 75% to 90% of which were seen just once. Together, the top ten hold about 1.8% of the sample. The sample comprised PBMCs. The receptors stem from a man aged 40-49 years in good health and CMV-seronegative.

The rearrangement uses TRBV4-3 and TRBJ1-5, with D unresolved. This CDR3 is 13 amino acids long. With 3 bases removed from V and 4 bases from J, the gap between germline ends came to 7 bases. The germline gives CDR1 LGHNA, CDR2 YSLEER. This CDR3 is CASSQNRNQPQHF. The CDR3, as DNA: TGCGCCAGCAGCCAGAATAGAAATCAGCCCCAGCATTTT.

The DNA for the CDR3 is TGCAGCGTGGGTTGGACTAGCGGGACGTCCTACGAGCAGTACTTC. It encodes CSVGWTSGTSYEQYF. This sequence joins TRBV29-1 and TRBJ2-7; 12 bases are shared with TRBD2. Germline CDR1 and CDR2: SQVTM and ANQGSEA. CDR3 length: 15 residues. V lost 6 bases and J lost 1; bases outside the gene matches: 7.

The chain employs TRBV30 and TRBJ2-7; 9 bases agree with TRBD1. The CDR3 length is 14 residues. Germline V CDR1 and CDR2: GTSNPN, SVGIG (reference sequence). J was trimmed by 3 bases and V by 3 bases; bases with no gene match: 6. For the CDR3, the DNA is TGTGCCTGGAGCGGGGACAGGGCTCGCTACGAGCAGTACTTC. Its protein is CAWSGDRARYEQYF.

This sequence joins TRBV19 and TRBJ2-7; the D gene is possibly TRBD1 (5 bases). This CDR3 is built from 13 residues. The ends were cut back, 3 bases at V and 7 bases at J, with 13 bases in the middle. Looked up from germline, CDR1 is LNHDA and CDR2 is SQIVND (reference sequence). This CDR3 reads CASSIDGQGEQYF. The CDR3 DNA is TGTGCCAGTAGTATTGACGGACAAGGGGAGCAGTACTTC.

This clone has just a few counts. This chain connects TRBV19 to TRBJ1-1, with D possibly matching TRBD1 (6 bases). The CDR3 loop spans 16 amino acids. V lost 0 bases, J lost 7 bases, and 18 bases lay in between. CDR1 is LNHDA and CDR2 is SQIVND in the germline V gene (reference sequence). DNA for the CDR3: TGTGCCAGTAGTATAGATCCCCCGGGACACCTCGTTGAAGCTTTCTTT. Translated, it gives CASSIDPPGHLVEAFF. Full variable domain (remainder filled in from reference TRBV19 and TRBJ1-1): DGGITQSPKYLFRKEGQNVTLSCEQNLNHDAMYWYRQDPGQGLRLIYYSQIVNDFQKGDIAEGYSVSREKKESFPLTVTSAQKNPTAFYLCASSIDPPGHLVEAFFGQGTRLTVV.

The V and J genes are TRBV19 and TRBJ1-6, with D possibly TRBD1 on 6 matching bases. From germline, CDR1 is LNHDA and CDR2 SQIVND (reference sequence). Trimming took off 7 bases at V and 6 bases at J, with 13 bases between the two ends. The CDR3 has 14 residues. The CDR3 loop is CASMGGHSNSPLHF. Written as DNA, the CDR3 is TGTGCCAGTATGGGGGGGCACTCTAATTCACCCCTCCACTTT.

This clone has only a few counts. This rearrangement joins TRBV5-1 to TRBJ1-2, with no clear D. The ends were cut back, 0 bases at V and 3 bases at J, with 12 bases in the middle. The length of the CDR3 is 15 residues. The germline V gene has CDR1 SGHRS and CDR2 YFSETQ. CDR3 DNA sequence: TGCGCCAGCAGCTTGGCGCAGGTGGGCGACTATGGCTACACCTTC. It codes for CASSLAQVGDYGYTF.

The V call is TRBV4-1, the J call TRBJ2-3, with D possibly matching TRBD2 (7 bases). V lost 1 base and J lost 3, with 17 bases in between. The CDR3 runs 17 residues. Per the germline V gene, CDR1 is MGHRA and CDR2 is YSYEKL. Here the CDR3 DNA reads TGCGCCAGCAGCCAAGCTTTGGGGGGGCTCGTTACAGATACGCAGTATTTT. This codes for CASSQALGGLVTDTQYF.

This clone was observed a handful of times. The chain joins TRBV7-2 to TRBJ1-1; D gene unclear. Germline CDR1 is SGHTA and CDR2 is FQGNSA. This CDR3 region has 16 residues. The V end lost 7 bases, the J end lost 2 bases, and 20 bases lay between the germline ends. CDR3 nucleotides: TGTGCCAGCAACCCTGGCGTTATCCGGGTAAACACTGAAGCTTTCTTT. It specifies CASNPGVIRVNTEAFF.

With respect to this clone: Germline and junction disagree at one end, which may indicate a read error. The gene calls are TRBV30 and TRBJ1-5; D perhaps matches TRBD1 (6 bases). There are 13 residues in the CDR3. Germline V gives CDR1 GTSNPN, CDR2 SVGIG (reference sequence). Here the CDR3 reads CAWSRRDNQLQHF. CDR3 nucleotide sequence: TGTGCCTGGAGTCGCAGGGACAATCAGCTCCAGCATTTT.

This chain joins TRBV19 and TRBJ1-5, with TRBD1 as a possible D gene (5 bases). The CDR3 sequence is 13 residues long. Germline V lookup: CDR1 LNHDA, CDR2 SQIVND (reference sequence). V lost 11 bases and J 0 bases, leaving 11 bases between the germline ends. CDR3 DNA: TGTGCCGCAACGACAGATAGCAATCAGCCCCAGCATTTT. It codes for CAATTDSNQPQHF.

The CDR3 reads CASRRDNQETQYF. The CDR3 DNA is TGTGCCAGCAGACGGGACAACCAAGAGACCCAGTACTTC. The rearrangement uses TRBV7-9 and TRBJ2-5; a weak D match, TRBD1 (6 bases). Trimming stripped 6 bases from V and 0 bases from J, with 8 bases between. This CDR3 region has 13 residues. Germline values: CDR1 SEHNR, CDR2 FQNEAQ (reference sequence).